The 15 T cell receptor beta chains below all came from one sample that was sequenced in a study of spatial heterogeneity in lung cancer. Time point defined: blood at routine non-recurrence follow-up after resection. TCRdb recomputed calls from the 5' RACE reads with MiXCR, one row per CDR3 protein. The repertoire holds 60,000 to 85,000 distinct CDR3 sequences, with over 7% as singletons. The material was PBMCs, obtained at follow-up. The receptors were gathered from a female donor with early-stage non-small cell lung cancer.

This clonotype has a handful of counts. The chain carries TRBV5-1 and TRBJ2-7; 9 bases agree with TRBD2. With 2 bases clipped from V and 3 bases from J, the junction kept 9 bases outside the gene matches. Germline CDR1 reads SGHRS; CDR2 reads YFSETQ. The CDR3 runs to 16 residues. The CDR3, as DNA: TGCGCCAGCAGCTTCCAAACGGGACTAGCCATCTACGAGCAGTACTTC. Its protein is CASSFQTGLAIYEQYF. Supplemented by reference TRBV5-1 and TRBJ2-7, the full variable domain reads KAGVTQTPRYLIKTRGQQVTLSCSPISGHRSVSWYQQTPGQGLQFLFEYFSETQRNKGNFPGRFSGRQFSNSRSEMNVSTLELGDSALYLCASSFQTGLAIYEQYFGPGTRLTVT.

This clonotype was seen ten or more times. The chain couples TRBV5-1 to TRBJ1-1; D may be TRBD1 (5 bases). Trimming took off 0 bases at V and 6 bases at J, with 15 bases between the two ends. This CDR3 has 15 residues. Germline-derived CDR1 and CDR2 are SGHRS and YFSETQ. CDR3 sequence: CASSLGRLRDAEAFF. The CDR3 nucleotides read TGCGCCAGCAGCTTGGGGAGGCTCCGGGACGCTGAAGCTTTCTTT.

There are many counts of this clonotype. This chain joins TRBV20-1 and TRBJ2-2, with D maybe TRBD2 (6 bases). Germline assignment: CDR1 DFQATT and CDR2 SNEGSKA (reference sequence). V was clipped by 1 base and J by 4 bases, with 10 bases between them. This CDR3 is 14 amino acids long. The CDR3 loop is CSARAGVSTGELFF. The CDR3 nucleotides are TGCAGTGCTAGAGCGGGAGTCAGCACCGGGGAGCTGTTTTTT.

The rearrangement uses TRBV6-5 and TRBJ2-2; the D gene is possibly TRBD2 (6 bases). Germline V gene data show CDR1 as MNHEY and CDR2 as SVGAGI. Between the trimmed V and J ends, which lost 7 bases and 3 bases, there was a span of 21 bases. The CDR3 has 17 residues. In DNA form, the CDR3 reads TGTGCCAGCACCATATCTGGGTCCACGGGGGACACCGGGGAGCTGTTTTTT. It yields the protein CASTISGSTGDTGELFF.

The chain is built from TRBV6-5 and TRBJ1-2; 9 bases line up with TRBD1. The length of the CDR3 is 15 residues. The V segment lost 0 bases and the J segment 5 bases; nucleotides outside the gene matches: 4. CDR1 is MNHEY, CDR2 SVGAGI, per germline. The DNA for the CDR3 is TGTGCCAGCAGTTACTCAGACAGGGGGTGGTATGGCTACACCTTC. It is translated as CASSYSDRGWYGYTF.

This chain joins TRBV7-9 and TRBJ1-5; D is perhaps TRBD1 (5 bases). Germline assignment: CDR1 SEHNR and CDR2 FQNEAQ (reference sequence). The CDR3 runs 14 residues. The V end was cut by 1 base, the J end by 6 bases, with 10 bases between. DNA for the CDR3: TGTGCCAGCAGCTTAGGAGGGGATGGTCAGCCCCAGCATTTT. Translation gives CASSLGGDGQPQHF.

This clonotype was counted at least ten times. V is TRBV4-1 and J is TRBJ2-5; 7 bases fit TRBD2. J was trimmed by 4 bases and V by 0 bases; bases with no gene match: 8. The germline V gene encodes CDR1 MGHRA and CDR2 YSYEKL. The CDR3 length is 16 residues. Here the CDR3 DNA reads TGCGCCAGCAGCCAAGATGGGGGAGGGCAGGGAGAGACCCAGTACTTC. Translating gives CASSQDGGGQGETQYF.

Only a few counts were recorded for this clonotype. The rearrangement links TRBV7-8 to TRBJ2-7; 7 positions match TRBD1. Per the germline V gene, CDR1 is SGHVS and CDR2 is FQNEAQ. With 5 bases clipped from V and 5 bases from J, the junction kept 9 bases outside the gene matches. The CDR3 has 14 amino acids. This CDR3 is CASSRRQGVNEQYF. In DNA form, the CDR3 reads TGTGCCAGCAGCCGTAGACAGGGAGTGAACGAGCAGTACTTC.

This clonotype was detected a few times. The chain combines TRBV10-2 with TRBJ2-1; 7 bases fit TRBD2. This CDR3 is 18 amino acids long. V was clipped by 0 bases and J by 8 bases; unmatched bases: 16. Germline CDR1 and CDR2: WSHSY and SAAADI. This CDR3 reads CASSESGLGRELGDEQFF. The CDR3 nucleotides are TGCGCCAGCAGTGAGTCAGGGTTGGGGCGGGAGCTTGGCGATGAGCAGTTCTTC.

The sample holds many counts of this clonotype. The chain joins TRBV28 to TRBJ2-7; D is possibly TRBD2 (7 bases). V dropped 8 bases and J dropped 1 base, with 12 bases sitting between them. CDR1 is MDHEN, CDR2 SYDVKM, per germline. The CDR3 is 13 residues long. The CDR3 loop reads CASGGDTSYEQYF. CDR3 coding DNA: TGTGCCAGCGGGGGGGACACGTCCTACGAGCAGTACTTC.

Ten or more counts support this clonotype. This chain links TRBV30 with TRBJ2-5; tentative D call: TRBD2 (6 bases). V lost 7 bases and J lost 6, with 21 bases in between. From germline, CDR1 is GTSNPN and CDR2 SVGIG (reference sequence). CDR3 length equals 14 residues. The CDR3 nucleotides read TGTGCCTCTACCACGGGGGTCGAGGAGAAGACCCAGTACTTC. Its protein product is CASTTGVEEKTQYF.

This CDR3 reads CASSTTGRMNTEAFF. DNA of the CDR3: TGTGCCAGCAGCACAACGGGGAGAATGAACACTGAAGCTTTCTTT. The genes are TRBV13 and TRBJ1-1; no clear D. With 5 bases removed from V and 0 bases from J, the gap between germline ends came to 13 bases. Per the germline V gene, CDR1 is PRHDT and CDR2 is FYEKMQ (reference sequence). This CDR3 spans 15 amino acids.

The chain is built from TRBV4-1 and TRBJ2-5, with 14 bases lining up with TRBD2. Germline values: CDR1 MGHRA, CDR2 YSYEKL. The CDR3 contains 15 residues. The V gene end was trimmed by 3 bases and the J gene end by 5 bases; junction bases not matched to a gene: 2. The CDR3 reads CASSHGTSGSETQYF. CDR3 nucleotide sequence: TGCGCCAGCAGCCACGGGACTAGCGGGAGTGAGACCCAGTACTTC.

The table lists this clonotype with a few counts. The chain links TRBV29-1 to TRBJ2-7; the D gene is possibly TRBD1 (5 bases). The CDR3 covers 12 residues. Trimming cost V 7 bases and J 3 bases, with 13 bases left between them. CDR1 SQVTM and CDR2 ANQGSEA come from the germline V gene. Written as DNA, the CDR3 is TGCAGCGCAGAAGGGCAGGGCTACGAGCAGTACTTC. It encodes CSAEGQGYEQYF.

This clonotype was detected only a few times. The rearrangement links TRBV5-1 to TRBJ1-1; possibly TRBD1 for D (6 bases). Germline CDR1 is SGHRS and CDR2 is YFSETQ. The CDR3 sequence is 15 residues long. Trimming cost V 4 bases and J 4 bases, with 17 bases left between them. The CDR3 coding sequence is TGCGCCAGCAGCATCGGACAGCATGAAGGCACTGAAGCTTTCTTT. Its translation: CASSIGQHEGTEAFF. The entire variable domain, with the rest obtained from reference TRBV5-1 and TRBJ1-1, is as follows: KAGVTQTPRYLIKTRGQQVTLSCSPISGHRSVSWYQQTPGQGLQFLFEYFSETQRNKGNFPGRFSGRQFSNSRSEMNVSTLELGDSALYLCASSIGQHEGTEAFFGQGTRLTVV.